This T cell receptor (beta chain) was observed in a study of T cell repertoires in cytomegalovirus infection. In the study overall: Indicated by public TCR beta signatures were CMV infection and matching HLA type. Findings and caveats of the study: Ex vivo, HLA-C-restricted CMV-specific TCR beta clonotypes prevailed over the rest of the response.

TCRdb re-analysed the reads in MiXCR, keeping a single row per CDR3 protein. The table lists under 300,000 distinct CDR3 sequences, 20% to 25% of them singletons, with under 25% in the top ten. A remark on this clonotype: Its target is not known.

Trimming pared 0 bases from V and 4 bases from J, leaving 9 bases between. The CDR3 totals 14 residues. Germline CDR1 and CDR2: LGHNA and YSLEER. J is TRBJ2-5 and V is TRBV4-3; D is ambiguous. The sequence was obtained from a human donor in good health (CMV status not recorded). Some clones in this sample may be carry-over from other donors' samples. The material was cultured PBMCs, obtained from culture after CMV antigen stimulation. CDR3 protein: CASSQDSSGETQYF. CDR3 DNA: TGCGCCAGCAGCCAAGATTCTAGTGGAGAGACCCAGTACTTC.